This TCR beta chain was found in a study of cytomegalovirus exposure and HLA in healthy donors. Findings and caveats of the study: In a later analysis, roughly 17,000 TCR beta sequences were associated with HLA alleles at 0.05 false discovery rate. With further analysis later on, most CMV-associated TCR beta chains appeared HLA-restricted.

Both 60 Vbeta primers and 13 Jbeta primers went into the PCR. Some clones are missing from TCRdb's copy, which holds only in-frame ones; the method was immunoSEQ multiplex PCR. The sample includes over 85,000 clones, around three quarters seen only once; the top ten take about 2%. As to this clone: Its antigen is unknown.

CDR1 is MNHNS, CDR2 SASEGT, per germline. The CDR3 has 13 amino acids. V was shortened by 4 bases and J by 8 bases, with 14 bases between the two germline ends. This receptor was taken from a man aged 35 to 55 in good health and CMV-seronegative. Input material: PBMCs. The rearrangement uses TRBV6-1 and TRBJ1-2; perhaps TRBD1 as D (5 bases). CDR3 nucleotide sequence: TGTGCCAGCAGTGGACAGAGCGCCGGAGGCTACACCTTC. It codes for CASSGQSAGGYTF.